This T cell receptor beta chain was recovered during a study of immune cell composition in non-small cell lung cancer. The study, taken as a whole, reports: Squamous carcinomas (approximately 75%) more often had tumour-associated clones >0.5% than adenocarcinomas (roughly 35%). Smoking pack-years did not significantly correlate with tumour TCR-beta clonality. TIL tumour reactivity correlated with maximal tumour-associated clone frequency in adenocarcinoma.

In the case of this clone: Its target is not known.

Here immunoSEQ multiplex PCR was the method, and the copy in TCRdb shows in-frame clones only, minus some. The sample contains 4,700 or so clones, roughly two thirds of which appear only once. From germline, CDR1 is MGHDK and CDR2 SYGVNS. The V end lost 6 bases, the J end lost 3 bases, and 6 bases lay between the germline ends. The length of the CDR3 is 12 residues. The normal lung sample lay at least 3 cm, and maximally far, from the tumour. Genomic DNA came from frozen unsorted single-cell suspensions. The chain links TRBV25-1 to TRBJ2-1; D gene ambiguous. The TCR was taken from a human donor with non-small cell lung cancer. Input material: non-adjacent lung tissue. The CDR3 DNA is TGTGCCAGCAGCCCTTTCTACAATGAGCAGTTCTTC. Protein sequence: CASSPFYNEQFF.